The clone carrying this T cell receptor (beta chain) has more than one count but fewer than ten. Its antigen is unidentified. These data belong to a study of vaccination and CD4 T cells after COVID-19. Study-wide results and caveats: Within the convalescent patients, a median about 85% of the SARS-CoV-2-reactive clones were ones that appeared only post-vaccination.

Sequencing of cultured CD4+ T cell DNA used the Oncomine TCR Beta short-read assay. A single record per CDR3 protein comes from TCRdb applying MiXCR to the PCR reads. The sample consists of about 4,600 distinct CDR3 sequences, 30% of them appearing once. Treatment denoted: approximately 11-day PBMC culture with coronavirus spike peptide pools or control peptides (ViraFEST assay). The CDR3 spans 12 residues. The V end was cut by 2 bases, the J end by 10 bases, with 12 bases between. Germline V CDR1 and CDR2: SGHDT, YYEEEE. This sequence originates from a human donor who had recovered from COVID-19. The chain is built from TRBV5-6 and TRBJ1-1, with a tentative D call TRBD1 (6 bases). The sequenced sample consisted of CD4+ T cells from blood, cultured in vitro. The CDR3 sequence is CASSFLRGGAFF. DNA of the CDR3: TGTGCCAGCAGCTTCCTCAGGGGCGGAGCTTTCTTT.